This T cell receptor (beta chain) was observed in a study of neoadjuvant anti-PD-1 for oral cavity cancer listed by TCRdb under 2021. As for the study more broadly: Three to four biweekly doses of nivolumab at 3 mg/kg were mostly administered to patients before curative-intent surgical resection. For patients who did not progress, a fourth nivolumab dose was given around day 43, followed by definitive surgical resection on days 50-56. Under RECIST 1.1, a patient counted as a responder if showing complete response, partial response or stable disease, and as a non-responder if showing progression. There were 11 to 13 patients in the parent correlative cohort, and the response rate was 33%. The paper's findings and limits, for the study overall: The TCR analyses had only a few patients in each response group, and the authors called for validation in larger cohorts. After neoadjuvant nivolumab, T cell clonality (Gini index) in PBMCs was significantly higher in non-responders than in responders. Higher pretreatment blood Treg/Th17 ratios correlated with both higher pretreatment blood TCRbeta clonality and lower post-treatment tumor TCRbeta clonality.

This sample's time point label indicates: after neoadjuvant nivolumab, at surgical resection. None of the patients had received prior systemic or radiation treatment, and all were newly diagnosed with stage II-IVA oral cavity squamous cell carcinoma. The cohort was made up of patients with locally advanced, HPV-negative oral cavity squamous cell carcinoma. Peripheral blood mononuclear cells were analyzed directly and were not maintained or expanded in culture. The samples were drawn from a longitudinal correlative study tied to a single-arm phase II trial testing neoadjuvant nivolumab in oral cavity squamous cell carcinoma. Subject-matched pre- and post-treatment PBMCs and tumors from three responders and three non-responders underwent genomic DNA-based TCRbeta sequencing. Peripheral blood mononuclear cells were drawn once before nivolumab treatment and a second time after treatment, when surgery took place. The Maxwell RSC DNA from Cells kit was used to isolate genomic DNA from PBMCs.

V sheds 0 bases and J sheds 0 bases, leaving 8 bases between their ends. The CDR3 covers 15 residues, taking in both the cysteine and the phenylalanine. The kept DNA is CDR3 alone, 45 bases in frame from the first base. CDR1 and CDR2, looked up from the germline V gene, are SGHRS and YFSETQ. For deep sequencing, each PBMC sample was run in six replicates, with libraries mostly built from 400 to 550 ng of input genomic DNA. Following the manufacturer's instructions, the team built TCRbeta libraries using the immunoSEQ hsTCRbeta kit. An Illumina NovaSeq 6000 S4 flow cell was used to sequence the final libraries, which had first been combined to 3 nM. Regarding the original processing steps: The immunoSEQ Analyzer handled quality control and preprocessing of the raw data. The analysis was restricted to productive rearrangements, with each unique CDR3 amino acid sequence defining a clonotype. Using the R package tcR, the researchers computed the Gini-Simpson index as their estimate of repertoire clonality. Gini indices were compared with Student's t test, and associations with tumor size change were assessed by Pearson correlation. Drawn from immuneACCESS, this table holds only the in-frame rearrangements with V and J called that TCRdb kept. Clones are partly lost; checked studies trace under half to an unresolved V gene and leave the rest unexplained. The DNA gave D and trimming, while V, J and clone size come from that table. The sample table records 68,000 or so clones; about 85% of these occur just once. The ten most abundant clones make up roughly 3.5% of the sample.

This clone was counted between two and nine times. Its cognate antigen has yet to be identified. Per-base qualities were not stored, and no clone one base away is much larger. The TCR originated in a person aged 40 to 85 with oral cavity squamous cell carcinoma. The chain joins TRBV5-1 to TRBJ2-3; the D segment cannot be called with confidence. This material consisted of PBMCs, taken after nivolumab (anti-PD-1) treatment. The sequenced DNA is TGCGCCAGCAGCTTGGAGTCGCCAAGCACAGATACGCAGTATTTT. It specifies CASSLESPSTDTQYF.